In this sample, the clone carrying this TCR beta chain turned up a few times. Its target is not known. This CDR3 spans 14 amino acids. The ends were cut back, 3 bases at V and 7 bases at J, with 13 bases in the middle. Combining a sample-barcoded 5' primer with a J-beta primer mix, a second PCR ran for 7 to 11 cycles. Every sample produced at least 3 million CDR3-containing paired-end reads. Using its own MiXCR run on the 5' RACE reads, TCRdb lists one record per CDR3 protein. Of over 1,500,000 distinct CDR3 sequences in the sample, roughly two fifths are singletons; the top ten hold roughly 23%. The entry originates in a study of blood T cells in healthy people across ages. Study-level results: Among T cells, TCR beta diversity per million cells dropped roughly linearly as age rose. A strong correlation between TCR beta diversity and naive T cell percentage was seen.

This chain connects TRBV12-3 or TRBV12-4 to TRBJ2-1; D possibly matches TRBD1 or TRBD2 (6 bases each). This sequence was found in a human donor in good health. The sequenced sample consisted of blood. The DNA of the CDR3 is TGTGCCAGCAGTTTTTTTGGGGGGCTTAATGAGCAGTTCTTC. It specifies CASSFFGGLNEQFF.